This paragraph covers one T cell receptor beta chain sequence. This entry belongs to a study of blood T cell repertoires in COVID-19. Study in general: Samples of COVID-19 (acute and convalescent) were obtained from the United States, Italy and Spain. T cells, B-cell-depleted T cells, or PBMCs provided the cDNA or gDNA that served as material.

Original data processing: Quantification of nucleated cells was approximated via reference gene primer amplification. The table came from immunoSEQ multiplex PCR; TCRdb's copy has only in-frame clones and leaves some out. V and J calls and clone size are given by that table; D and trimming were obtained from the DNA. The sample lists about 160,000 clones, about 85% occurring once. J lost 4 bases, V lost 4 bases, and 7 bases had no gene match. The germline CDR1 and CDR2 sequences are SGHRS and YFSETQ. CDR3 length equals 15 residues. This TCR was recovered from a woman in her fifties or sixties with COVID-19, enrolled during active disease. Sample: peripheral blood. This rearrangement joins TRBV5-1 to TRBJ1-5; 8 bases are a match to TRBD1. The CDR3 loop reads CASSIGQGGNQPQHF. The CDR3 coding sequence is TGCGCCAGCAGCATCGGACAGGGTGGGAATCAGCCCCAGCATTTT.